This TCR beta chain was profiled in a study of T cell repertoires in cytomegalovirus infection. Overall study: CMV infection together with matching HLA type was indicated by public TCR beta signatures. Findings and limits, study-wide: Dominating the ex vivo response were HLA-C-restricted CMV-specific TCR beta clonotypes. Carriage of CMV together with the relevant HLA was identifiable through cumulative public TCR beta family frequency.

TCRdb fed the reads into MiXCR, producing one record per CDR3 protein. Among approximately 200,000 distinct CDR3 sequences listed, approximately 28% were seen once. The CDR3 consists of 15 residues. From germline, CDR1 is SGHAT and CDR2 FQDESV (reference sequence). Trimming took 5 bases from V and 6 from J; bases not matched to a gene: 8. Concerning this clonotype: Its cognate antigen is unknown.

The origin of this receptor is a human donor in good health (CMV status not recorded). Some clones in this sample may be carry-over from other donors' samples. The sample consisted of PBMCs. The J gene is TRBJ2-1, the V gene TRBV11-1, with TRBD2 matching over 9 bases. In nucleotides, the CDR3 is TGTGCCAGCAGCGCCTCTAGCGGGGTATTCAATGAGCAGTTCTTC. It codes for CASSASSGVFNEQFF.